Each of the 7 T cell receptor beta chains below was sequenced from the same sample in a study of blood T cell repertoires in COVID-19. Clones were read by immunoSEQ multiplex PCR, and TCRdb kept only the in-frame ones, dropping some. The table lists around 42,000 clones, about four fifths of them singletons. The specimen was peripheral blood. Receptors originate from a woman in her fifties or sixties with acute or convalescent COVID-19.

This clone was observed a single time. The chain has TRBV10-3 and TRBJ2-3; 10 bases match TRBD2. V lost 4 bases to trimming and J lost 1 base; unmatched junction nucleotides: 11. This CDR3 comprises 18 residues. CDR1 is ENHRY and CDR2 is SYGVKD in the germline V gene. CDR3 nucleotides: TGTGCCATCAGTGGAGAAGCGGGGGGGCCATGGGGCACAGATACGCAGTATTTT. Its translation is CAISGEAGGPWGTDTQYF.

V usage is TRBV30 and J usage is TRBJ1-1; no clear D gene. CDR1 is GTSNPN, CDR2 SVGIG, per germline (reference sequence). The V and J ends lost 0 bases and 1 base respectively, with 9 bases between them. This CDR3 is built from 14 residues. For the CDR3, the DNA is TGTGCCTGGAGTGTACTCCCACGGAACACTGAAGCTTTCTTT. It translates to CAWSVLPRNTEAFF.

The rearrangement uses TRBV29-1 and TRBJ2-3, with 12 bases matching TRBD2. Per germline, CDR1 SQVTM and CDR2 ANQGSEA. CDR3 length: 13 amino acids. Unmatched junction bases numbered 0, after V lost 7 bases and J lost 1 base. The DNA of the CDR3 is TGCAGCGGGACTAGCGGGGGCACAGATACGCAGTATTTT. It is translated as CSGTSGGTDTQYF.

The J gene is TRBJ1-1, the V gene TRBV6-5; TRBD1 aligns across 10 bases. The V gene end was trimmed by 5 bases and the J gene end by 11 bases; junction bases not matched to a gene: 11. The germline gives CDR1 MNHEY, CDR2 SVGAGI. There are 14 residues in the CDR3. The chain's CDR3 is CASSKGQGRAGAFF. The CDR3 coding sequence is TGTGCCAGCAGTAAGGGACAGGGGAGGGCCGGGGCTTTCTTT.

The J gene is TRBJ2-7, the V gene TRBV29-1; 8 positions agree with TRBD2. Losses at the gene ends were 6 bases for V and 5 bases for J; bases not matched to a gene: 9. Per the germline V gene, CDR1 is SQVTM and CDR2 is ANQGSEA. CDR3 size: 13 residues. CDR3 bases: TGCAGCGTCAGGCGGGGGGCGGAGAACGAGCAGTACTTC. The encoded protein is CSVRRGAENEQYF.

This chain connects TRBV5-5 to TRBJ1-2; 7 nucleotides match TRBD1. The CDR3 has 14 residues. Germline assignment: CDR1 SGHKS and CDR2 YYEKEE (reference sequence). J gave up 2 bases and V 0 bases, and 1 base lay outside the gene matches. This chain's CDR3 is CASSLAGQNYGYTF. The CDR3 DNA is TGTGCCAGCAGCTTGGCGGGACAGAACTATGGCTACACCTTC.

V is TRBV18 and J is TRBJ1-2, with D possibly TRBD1 on 6 matching bases. The CDR3 has 14 residues. Trimming removed 5 bases from V and 3 bases from J, with 13 bases in between. Germline CDR1 reads KGHSH; CDR2 reads LQKENI. In DNA form, the CDR3 reads TGTGCCAGCTCAACAGGGAAGGAAGACTATGGCTACACCTTC. Translation gives CASSTGKEDYGYTF.